The next 5 T cell receptor beta chains were all read from a single sample in a study of cytomegalovirus exposure and HLA in healthy donors. TCRdb's table, derived via immunoSEQ multiplex PCR, lists solely in-frame clones and lacks some. The profile covers over 120,000 clones, with about 87% appearing a single time and around 5.9% taken by the ten largest. The sample taken for sequencing was PBMCs. These receptors were obtained from a woman younger than 45 in good health and CMV-seropositive.

V usage is TRBV6-1 and J usage is TRBJ2-1, with 10 bases lining up with TRBD1. This CDR3 has 15 amino acids. The V gene's germline CDR1 is MNHNS and CDR2 SASEGT. V lost 6 bases and J lost 9; bases outside the gene matches: 11. This CDR3 is CASSRAGTGEIEQFF. CDR3 DNA: TGTGCCAGCAGCCGAGCCGGGACAGGGGAGATTGAGCAGTTCTTC.

The table lists this clone with a few counts. V is TRBV6-1 and J is TRBJ2-7; tentatively, D is TRBD1 (5 bases). The V end was cut by 0 bases, the J end by 2 bases, with 8 bases between. The CDR3 covers 14 residues. Germline lookup yields CDR1 MNHNS and CDR2 SASEGT. CDR3 loop: CASSEATGPYEQYF. The CDR3 DNA is TGTGCCAGCAGTGAAGCCACAGGTCCCTACGAGCAGTACTTC.

V is TRBV19 and J is TRBJ1-1, with D hard to call. This CDR3 has 13 amino acids. Trimming stripped 1 base from V and 7 bases from J, with 10 bases between. CDR1 is LNHDA, CDR2 SQIVND, per germline (reference sequence). The CDR3 loop reads CASSIVSGSEAFF. CDR3 bases: TGTGCCAGTAGTATAGTTTCGGGGAGTGAAGCTTTCTTT.

This chain uses TRBV4-1 with TRBJ1-4, with TRBD1 matching over 9 bases. Germline V lookup: CDR1 MGHRA, CDR2 YSYEKL. This CDR3 has 17 residues. Trimming took 2 bases from V and 2 from J; bases not matched to a gene: 6. The CDR3 loop reads CASSQKDRGATNEKLFF. The DNA of the CDR3 is TGCGCCAGCAGCCAAAAGGACAGGGGTGCGACTAATGAAAAACTGTTTTTT.

This chain joins TRBV2 and TRBJ2-2; D may be TRBD1 (6 bases). CDR3 length: 15 residues. V gave up 10 bases and J gave up 5 bases, with 20 bases separating them. From germline, CDR1 is SNHLY and CDR2 FYNNEI. CDR3 in DNA: TGTGCCACCTTACTAGGGGGAGCTCCTACCGGGGAGCTGTTTTTT. Encoded protein: CATLLGGAPTGELFF.